The 20 T cell receptor beta chains reported below all come from one sample, sequenced in a study of read filtering for tumor transcriptome and immune sequencing. From roughly 390 ng of RNA, a library with molecular barcoded alpha/delta and beta/gamma adaptors was made. TCRdb re-analysed the reads in MiXCR, keeping a single row per CDR3 protein. The sample has around 140,000 distinct CDR3 sequences; 13% are singletons. Specimen: a population of CD138-negative cells sorted from bone marrow. The receptor source for this set is a donor at least 40 years old with multiple myeloma.

Of note for this clonotype: One end of the junction does not line up with germline, which may come from a read error. The gene calls are TRBV3-1 and TRBJ2-7; 11 positions match TRBD2. Per germline, CDR1 LGHDT and CDR2 YNNKEL (reference sequence). This CDR3 is built from 16 residues. This CDR3 reads CAGSDHSGRDSYEQYF. In nucleotides, the CDR3 is TGTGCCGGCAGCGACCATAGCGGGAGGGATTCCTACGAGCAGTACTTC.

This clonotype was observed at least ten times. The J gene is TRBJ2-7, the V gene TRBV5-1; D call uncertain. The CDR3 runs to 14 residues. The ends were cut back, 4 bases at V and 0 bases at J, with 11 bases in the middle. Germline CDR1 and CDR2: SGHRS and YFSETQ. The CDR3 sequence: CASSPLWGSYEQYF. As DNA, the CDR3 is TGCGCCAGCAGCCCCCTTTGGGGCTCCTACGAGCAGTACTTC. Full variable domain (outside the CDR3, taken from reference TRBV5-1 and TRBJ2-7): KAGVTQTPRYLIKTRGQQVTLSCSPISGHRSVSWYQQTPGQGLQFLFEYFSETQRNKGNFPGRFSGRQFSNSRSEMNVSTLELGDSALYLCASSPLWGSYEQYFGPGTRLTVT.

This clonotype has a count of ten or more. This chain connects TRBV11-2 to TRBJ2-3; a weak D match, TRBD2 (5 bases). Germline V gene data show CDR1 as SGHAT and CDR2 as FQNNGV. This CDR3 has 16 amino acids. The V end lost 1 base, the J end lost 0 bases, and 11 bases lay between the germline ends. The CDR3 coding sequence is TGTGCCAGCAGCTTAGCACCTAGCCGCAGCACAGATACGCAGTATTTT. Translated: CASSLAPSRSTDTQYF.

This clonotype has a count of ten or more. The chain links TRBV7-8 to TRBJ1-5, with 8 bases matching TRBD1. The length of the CDR3 is 16 residues. Germline V lookup: CDR1 SGHVS, CDR2 FQNEAQ. V lost 4 bases to trimming and J lost 5 bases; unmatched junction nucleotides: 10. The CDR3 coding sequence is TGTGCCAGCAGCTCCTTTTTCTACAGGGGGGATCAGCCCCAGCATTTT. Translating gives CASSSFFYRGDQPQHF.

In this sample, this clonotype turned up many times. The CDR3 region is CSASRGGSEAFF. Here the CDR3 DNA reads TGCAGCGCTTCCAGGGGAGGGTCTGAAGCTTTCTTT. The V call is TRBV29-1, the J call TRBJ1-1; a weak D match, TRBD1 (6 bases). Germline CDR1 SQVTM, CDR2 ANQGSEA. Trimming took 7 bases from V and 6 from J, leaving 15 bases between them. This CDR3 is 12 amino acids long.

This clonotype occurred many times. The chain employs TRBV18 and TRBJ1-5; D is unclear. Germline V gives CDR1 KGHSH, CDR2 LQKENI. Trimming removed 6 bases at V and 7 bases at J, with 13 bases between. This CDR3 has 13 residues. The CDR3 region has the DNA TGTGCCAGCTCTCTTGGGAAGACGCAGCCCCAGCATTTT. This sequence encodes CASSLGKTQPQHF.

The sample holds a few counts of this clonotype. One base away lies a much larger clone, so this may be a sequencing read error. The rearrangement uses TRBV9 and TRBJ2-2, with 8 bases fitting TRBD1. Germline V gene sequence: CDR1 SGDLS, CDR2 YYNGEE. This CDR3 comprises 14 residues. The CDR3 spells CASRLGQGTGELLF. CDR3 nucleotides: TGTGCCAGCAGACTCGGACAGGGCACCGGGGAGCTGTTATTT.

The V and J genes are TRBV7-9 and TRBJ1-1; D possibly corresponds to TRBD1 (5 bases). The V end lost 5 bases, the J end lost 6 bases, and 10 bases lay between the germline ends. Germline V gene sequence: CDR1 SEHNR, CDR2 FQNEAQ (reference sequence). CDR3 length: 12 amino acids. The CDR3 bases are TGTGCCAGCAGCCCGCGGGACGCTGAAGCTTTCTTT. As protein: CASSPRDAEAFF.

At least ten counts were recorded for this clonotype. A junction boundary mismatches the germline segment, possibly from a read error. The chain is built from TRBV5-1 and TRBJ2-2; possible D gene TRBD1, 6 bases. This CDR3 is built from 14 residues. Germline V lookup: CDR1 SGHRS, CDR2 YFSETQ. The CDR3 reads CASSLGASTGELFF. DNA of the CDR3: TGCGCCAGCAGTTTGGGGGCCTCGACGGGGGAGCTGTTTTTT. Based on the CDR3 plus reference TRBV5-1 and TRBJ2-2, the full variable domain is KAGVTQTPRYLIKTRGQQVTLSCSPISGHRSVSWYQQTPGQGLQFLFEYFSETQRNKGNFPGRFSGRQFSNSRSEMNVSTLELGDSALYLCASSLGASTGELFFGEGSRLTVL.

This chain links TRBV2 with TRBJ2-3; 11 bases align to TRBD1. Germline CDR1 and CDR2: SNHLY and FYNNEI. This CDR3 has 15 amino acids. V shed 5 bases and J 1 base; nucleotides not matched to a gene: 2. The CDR3 DNA reads TGTGCCAGCAGTCCGGACAGGGGGCGCACAGATACGCAGTATTTT. Translated, it gives CASSPDRGRTDTQYF. Using reference TRBV2 and TRBJ2-3 for the parts outside the CDR3, the full variable domain is EPEVTQTPSHQVTQMGQEVILRCVPISNHLYFYWYRQILGQKVEFLVSFYNNEISEKSEIFDDQFSVERPDGSNFTLKIRSTKLEDSAMYFCASSPDRGRTDTQYFGPGTRLTVL.

As to this clonotype: Being one base from a much bigger clone, this may be a read error. This chain uses TRBV27 with TRBJ2-7; D may be TRBD1 (5 bases). The CDR3 has 12 residues. Looked up from germline, CDR1 is MNHEY and CDR2 is SMNVEV (reference sequence). With 8 bases removed from V and 6 bases from J, the gap between germline ends came to 14 bases. CDR3 bases: TGTGCCAGCGGATGCAGGGTCTCCGAGCAGTACTTC. Residues: CASGCRVSEQYF.

This clonotype was counted at least ten times. This sequence joins TRBV11-3 and TRBJ2-1; no clear D gene. The CDR3 length is 12 residues. Germline V lookup: CDR1 SGHNT, CDR2 YENEEA. The germline V and J ends were trimmed by 3 bases and 5 bases, with 5 bases remaining between them. CDR3 coding DNA: TGTGCCAGCAGCTTGACGGACAATGAGCAGTTCTTC. This encodes CASSLTDNEQFF.

This clonotype was counted a few times. This chain joins TRBV6-5 and TRBJ1-5; D remains ambiguous. CDR1 is MNHEY and CDR2 is SVGAGI in the germline V gene. This CDR3 is built from 18 residues. V was cut by 0 bases and J by 2 bases, with 17 bases left in between. The DNA of the CDR3 is TGTGCCAGCAGTTACTCTGACACGTATTATTATGGCAATCAGCCCCAGCATTTT. Protein: CASSYSDTYYYGNQPQHF.

The CDR3 DNA reads as TGTGCCAGCAGCTTAAGGCACCCCCCTGCGGAGACCCAGTACTTC. Its translation is CASSLRHPPAETQYF. The rearrangement joins TRBV7-9 to TRBJ2-5, with D unclear. V gave up 2 bases and J gave up 5 bases, with 15 bases separating them. From germline, CDR1 is SEHNR and CDR2 FQNEAQ (reference sequence). The CDR3 covers 15 residues.

Ten or more counts support this clonotype. The chain links TRBV5-4 to TRBJ2-1; no clear D. In germline, CDR1 is SGHNT, CDR2 YYREEE (reference sequence). The CDR3 runs to 15 residues. Trimming removed 0 bases from V and 8 bases from J, with 15 bases in between. In DNA form, the CDR3 reads TGTGCCAGCAGCTTGGAACAGTTCCCCCGTTATGAGCAGTTCTTC. Protein sequence: CASSLEQFPRYEQFF. The whole variable domain, filled in from reference TRBV5-4 and TRBJ2-1, reads ETGVTQSPTHLIKTRGQQVTLRCSSQSGHNTVSWYQQALGQGPQFIFQYYREEENGRGNFPPRFSGLQFPNYSSELNVNALELDDSALYLCASSLEQFPRYEQFFGPGTRLTVL.

This clonotype turned up a few times. This chain connects TRBV27 to TRBJ2-7; D is uncertain. Germline CDR1 reads MNHEY; CDR2 reads SMNVEV (reference sequence). The CDR3 has 12 residues. The ends were cut back, 8 bases at V and 7 bases at J, with 15 bases in the middle. CDR3 coding DNA: TGTGCCAGCGGCAGAAGTTCCGGGGAGCAGTACTTC. It translates to CASGRSSGEQYF.

This clonotype was seen repeatedly, ten times or more. V usage is TRBV15 and J usage is TRBJ1-1; D unresolved. In germline, CDR1 is LNHNV, CDR2 YYDKDF (reference sequence). V lost 3 bases and J lost 1, with 15 bases in between. CDR3 length equals 16 residues. CDR3 in DNA: TGTGCCACCAGCAGGATGGCAGTAAATACGAACACTGAAGCTTTCTTT. Translation gives CATSRMAVNTNTEAFF. Supplemented by reference TRBV15 and TRBJ1-1, the full variable domain reads DAMVIQNPRYQVTQFGKPVTLSCSQTLNHNVMYWYQQKSSQAPKLLFHYYDKDFNNEADTPDNFQSRRPNTSFCFLDIRSPGLGDTAMYLCATSRMAVNTNTEAFFGQGTRLTVV.

This clonotype was detected many times. V is TRBV6-5 and J is TRBJ1-5; D remains unclear. This CDR3 spans 13 amino acids. Deletions cut 2 bases from V and 0 bases from J, with 2 bases between. CDR1 and CDR2 from the germline V gene are MNHEY and SVGAGI. DNA for the CDR3: TGTGCCAGCAGTTACAATAGCAATCAGCCCCAGCATTTT. Its translation: CASSYNSNQPQHF.

This clonotype occurred a few times. This may come from a read error, since a much larger clone is one base off. The chain recombines TRBV20-1 with TRBJ2-3, with no clear D. This CDR3 is built from 20 residues. Germline values: CDR1 DFQATT, CDR2 SNEGSKA (reference sequence). CDR3 sequence: CSAKVSAGSGVAHSIDTQYF. CDR3 nucleotide sequence: TGCAGTGCTAAGGTGTCGGCCGGGTCTGGGGTGGCTCATAGCATAGATACGCAGTATTTT.

This clonotype was recorded many times. The gene calls are TRBV19 and TRBJ1-5; 8 nucleotides match TRBD1. Germline V CDR1 and CDR2: LNHDA, SQIVND (reference sequence). Trimming removed 8 bases from V and 4 bases from J; junction bases left unmatched: 10. The CDR3 is made up of 15 amino acids. CDR3 DNA sequence: TGTGCCAGTGCCCTCAGGGGGCGAGGAAATCAGCCCCAGCATTTT. Translated, it gives CASALRGRGNQPQHF.